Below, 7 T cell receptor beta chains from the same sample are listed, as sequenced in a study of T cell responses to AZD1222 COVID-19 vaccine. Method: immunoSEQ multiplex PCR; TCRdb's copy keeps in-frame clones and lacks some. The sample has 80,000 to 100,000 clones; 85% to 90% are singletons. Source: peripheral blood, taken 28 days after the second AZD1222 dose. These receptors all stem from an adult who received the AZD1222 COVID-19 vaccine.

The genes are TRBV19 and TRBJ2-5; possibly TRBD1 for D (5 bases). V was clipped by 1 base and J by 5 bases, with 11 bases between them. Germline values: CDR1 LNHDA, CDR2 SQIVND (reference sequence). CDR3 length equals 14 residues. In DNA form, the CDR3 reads TGTGCCAGTAGTATAGGCCAGGGTGGGGAGACCCAGTACTTC. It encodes CASSIGQGGETQYF.

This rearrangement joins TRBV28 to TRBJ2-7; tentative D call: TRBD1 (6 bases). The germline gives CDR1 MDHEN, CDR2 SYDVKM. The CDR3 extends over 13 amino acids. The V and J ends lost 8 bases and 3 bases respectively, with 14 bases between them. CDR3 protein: CASGGQTLYEQYF. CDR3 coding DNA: TGTGCCAGCGGAGGACAGACCCTCTACGAGCAGTACTTC.

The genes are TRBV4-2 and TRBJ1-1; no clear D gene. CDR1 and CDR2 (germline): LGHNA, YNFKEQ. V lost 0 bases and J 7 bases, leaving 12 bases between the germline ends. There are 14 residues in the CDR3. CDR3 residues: CASSQDPTQYEAFF. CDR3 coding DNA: TGTGCCAGCAGCCAAGATCCGACACAGTATGAAGCTTTCTTT.

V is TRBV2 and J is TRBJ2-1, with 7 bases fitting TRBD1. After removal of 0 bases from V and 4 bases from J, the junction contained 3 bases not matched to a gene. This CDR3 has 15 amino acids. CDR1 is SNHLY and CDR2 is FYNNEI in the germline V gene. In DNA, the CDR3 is TGTGCCAGCAGTGAAGCGGGACAGACATACAATGAGCAGTTCTTC. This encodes CASSEAGQTYNEQFF. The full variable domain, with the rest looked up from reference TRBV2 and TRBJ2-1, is EPEVTQTPSHQVTQMGQEVILRCVPISNHLYFYWYRQILGQKVEFLVSFYNNEISEKSEIFDDQFSVERPDGSNFTLKIRSTKLEDSAMYFCASSEAGQTYNEQFFGPGTRLTVL.

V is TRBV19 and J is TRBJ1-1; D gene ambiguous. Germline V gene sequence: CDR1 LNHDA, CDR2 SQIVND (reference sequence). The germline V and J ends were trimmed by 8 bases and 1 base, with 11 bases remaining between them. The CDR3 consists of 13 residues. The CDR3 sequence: CASAGRSNTEAFF. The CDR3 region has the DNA TGTGCCAGTGCAGGCAGGTCGAACACTGAAGCTTTCTTT.

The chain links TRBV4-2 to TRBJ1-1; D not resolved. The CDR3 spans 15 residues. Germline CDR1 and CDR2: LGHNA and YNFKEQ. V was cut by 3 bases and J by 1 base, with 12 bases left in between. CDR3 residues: CASSQSGWTNTEAFF. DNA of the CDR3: TGTGCCAGCAGCCAGAGTGGGTGGACGAACACTGAAGCTTTCTTT.

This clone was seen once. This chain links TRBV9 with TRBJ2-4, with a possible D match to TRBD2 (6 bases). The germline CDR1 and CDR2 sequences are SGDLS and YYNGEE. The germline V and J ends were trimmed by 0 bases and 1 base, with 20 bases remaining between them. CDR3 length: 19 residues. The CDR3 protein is CASSVDVGGSRMAKNIQYF. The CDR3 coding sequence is TGTGCCAGCAGCGTAGATGTGGGGGGATCCCGTATGGCCAAAAACATTCAGTACTTC.